The 11 T cell receptor beta chains reported below all come from one sample, sequenced in a study of Graves' ophthalmopathy and Graves' hyperthyroidism. Amplification of TCR beta CDR3 regions used RNA transcripts. Second-round multiplex PCR came after a first-round RT-PCR that employed HTBI primers. TCRdb reanalysed the multiplex PCR reads using MiXCR and keeps one entry per CDR3 protein. The sample shows hundreds of thousands of distinct CDR3 sequences, about 41% of them seen only once. Sequenced input: peripheral blood. These receptors all stem from an adult man with Graves' ophthalmopathy.

Turning to this clonotype: This clone may be a read error of a much larger clone one base away. This rearrangement joins TRBV7-9 to TRBJ1-2; no firm D call. CDR1 is SEHNR and CDR2 is FQNEAQ in the germline V gene (reference sequence). The CDR3 has 13 amino acids. CDR3 amino acids: CASNLTSVNGYTF. The CDR3 coding sequence is TGTGCCAGCAACTTAACGTCTGTAAATGGCTACACCTTC. Together with reference TRBV7-9 and TRBJ1-2, the CDR3 gives the full variable domain: DTGVSQNPRHKITKRGQNVTFRCDPISEHNRLYWYRQTLGQGPEFLTYFQNEAQLEKSRLLSDRFSAERPKGSFSTLEIQRTEQGDSAMYLCASNLTSVNGYTFGSGTRLTVV.

The chain joins TRBV11-1 to TRBJ1-6, with 12 bases that match TRBD1. This CDR3 comprises 15 residues. The germline V gene has CDR1 SGHAT and CDR2 FQDESV (reference sequence). After removal of 4 bases from V and 10 bases from J, the junction contained 5 bases not matched to a gene. CDR3 sequence reads: CASSSGTGGYSPLHF. The CDR3 nucleotides read TGTGCCAGCAGCTCCGGGACAGGGGGCTACTCACCCCTCCACTTT.

This clonotype has a count of ten or more. The chain couples TRBV5-1 to TRBJ1-4; D ambiguous. CDR3 length equals 14 residues. V lost 0 bases and J lost 8, with 11 bases in between. CDR1 is SGHRS and CDR2 is YFSETQ in the germline V gene. The CDR3 DNA sequence: TGCGCCAGCAGCTTGGGAATGGAAGAGGAAAAACTGTTTTTT. Protein product: CASSLGMEEEKLFF.

The V gene is TRBV29-1, the J gene TRBJ1-6; D unresolved. The CDR3 has 13 residues. The V end lost 8 bases, the J end lost 5 bases, and 13 bases lay between the germline ends. Germline V CDR1 and CDR2: SQVTM, ANQGSEA. The CDR3 spells CSSTAGDNSPLHF. In DNA form, the CDR3 reads TGCAGCTCGACGGCAGGAGATAATTCACCCCTCCACTTT.

This clonotype was picked up many times. The V gene is TRBV9, the J gene TRBJ2-7, with D maybe TRBD2 (5 bases). Germline CDR1 reads SGDLS; CDR2 reads YYNGEE. The CDR3 extends over 13 amino acids. Trimming took off 3 bases at V and 6 bases at J, with 13 bases between the two ends. The chain's CDR3 is CASSEDVGSEQYF. The CDR3 nucleotides read TGTGCCAGCAGCGAGGACGTAGGGAGCGAGCAGTACTTC.

This chain joins TRBV19 and TRBJ1-2, with 7 bases aligning to TRBD1. The length of the CDR3 is 13 residues. Per germline, CDR1 LNHDA and CDR2 SQIVND (reference sequence). J lost 7 bases, V lost 4 bases, and 6 bases had no gene match. The CDR3 sequence: CASSRQGLFGYTF. The CDR3 coding sequence is TGTGCCAGTAGTAGACAGGGACTTTTTGGCTACACCTTC.

This clonotype was observed a few times. The CDR3 is CATSIASGQMNTEAFF. The CDR3 bases are TGTGCCACCAGTATCGCGTCGGGACAGATGAACACTGAAGCTTTCTTT. This chain links TRBV15 with TRBJ1-1, with 7 bases that match TRBD1. V lost 6 bases to trimming and J lost 0 bases; unmatched junction nucleotides: 10. The CDR3 contains 16 residues. CDR1 is LNHNV and CDR2 is YYDKDF in the germline V gene (reference sequence).

This clonotype has only one observation. This may stem from a read error, because a much larger clone lies one nucleotide away. The V gene is TRBV2, the J gene TRBJ1-5; the D is unclear. The V gene lost 6 bases and the J gene lost 0 bases, with 18 bases spanning the gap. Germline V CDR1 and CDR2: SNHLY, FYNNEI. This CDR3 contains 17 residues. CDR3 in amino acids: CASSKGSATYSNQPQHF. In DNA form, the CDR3 reads TGTGCCAGCAGCAAAGGCTCCGCTACCTATAGCAATCAGCCCCAGCATTTT. Based on the CDR3 plus reference TRBV2 and TRBJ1-5, the full variable domain is EPEVTQTPSHQVTQMGQEVILRCVPISNHLYFYWYRQILGQKVEFLVSFYNNEISEKSEIFDDQFSVERPDGSNFTLKIRSTKLEDSAMYFCASSKGSATYSNQPQHFGDGTRLSIL.

The chain has TRBV5-8 and TRBJ1-2; TRBD1 aligns across 7 bases. The CDR3 is 13 amino acids. Germline-derived CDR1 and CDR2 are SGHTS and YDEGEE. V gave up 0 bases and J gave up 6 bases; unmatched junction bases: 2. The CDR3 reads CASSLGGTDGYTF. DNA for the CDR3: TGTGCCAGCAGCTTGGGTGGGACAGATGGCTACACCTTC. The full variable domain, rest sourced from reference TRBV5-8 and TRBJ1-2, is EAGVTQSPTHLIKTRGQQATLRCSPISGHTSVYWYQQALGLGLQFLLWYDEGEERNRGNFPPRFSGRQFPNYSSELNVNALELEDSALYLCASSLGGTDGYTFGSGTRLTVV.

The chain is built from TRBV10-3 and TRBJ1-1; TRBD1 is a possible D gene (5 bases). V gave up 4 bases and J gave up 7 bases, with 13 bases separating them. CDR1 is ENHRY, CDR2 SYGVKD, per germline. This CDR3 contains 13 residues. The CDR3 is CAISGDGSNEAFF. The CDR3 DNA is TGTGCCATCAGTGGGGACGGATCTAATGAAGCTTTCTTT.

As regards this clonotype: This could be a read error, since a much larger clone is one nucleotide away. This rearrangement joins TRBV6-1 to TRBJ1-2; 7 bases line up with TRBD1. The CDR3 has 13 amino acids. Germline V gene sequence: CDR1 MNHNS, CDR2 SASEGT. J lost 7 bases, V lost 5 bases, and 7 bases had no gene match. CDR3 nucleotide sequence: TGTGCCAGCAGTTACCTCGACAGGGCTGGCTACACCTTC. Its translation is CASSYLDRAGYTF.